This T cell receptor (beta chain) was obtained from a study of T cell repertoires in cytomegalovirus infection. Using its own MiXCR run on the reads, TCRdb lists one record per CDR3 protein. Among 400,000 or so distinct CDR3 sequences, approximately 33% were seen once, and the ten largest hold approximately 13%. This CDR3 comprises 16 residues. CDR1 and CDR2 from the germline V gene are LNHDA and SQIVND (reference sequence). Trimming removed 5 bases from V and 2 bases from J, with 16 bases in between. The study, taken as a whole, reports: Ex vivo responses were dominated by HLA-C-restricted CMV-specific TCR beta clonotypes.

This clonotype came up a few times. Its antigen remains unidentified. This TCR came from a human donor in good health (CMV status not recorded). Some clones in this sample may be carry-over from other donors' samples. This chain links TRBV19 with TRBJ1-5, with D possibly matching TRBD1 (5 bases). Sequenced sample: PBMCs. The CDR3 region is CASSGPVGEGNQPQHF. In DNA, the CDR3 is TGTGCCAGTAGTGGCCCCGTGGGGGAAGGCAATCAGCCCCAGCATTTT.